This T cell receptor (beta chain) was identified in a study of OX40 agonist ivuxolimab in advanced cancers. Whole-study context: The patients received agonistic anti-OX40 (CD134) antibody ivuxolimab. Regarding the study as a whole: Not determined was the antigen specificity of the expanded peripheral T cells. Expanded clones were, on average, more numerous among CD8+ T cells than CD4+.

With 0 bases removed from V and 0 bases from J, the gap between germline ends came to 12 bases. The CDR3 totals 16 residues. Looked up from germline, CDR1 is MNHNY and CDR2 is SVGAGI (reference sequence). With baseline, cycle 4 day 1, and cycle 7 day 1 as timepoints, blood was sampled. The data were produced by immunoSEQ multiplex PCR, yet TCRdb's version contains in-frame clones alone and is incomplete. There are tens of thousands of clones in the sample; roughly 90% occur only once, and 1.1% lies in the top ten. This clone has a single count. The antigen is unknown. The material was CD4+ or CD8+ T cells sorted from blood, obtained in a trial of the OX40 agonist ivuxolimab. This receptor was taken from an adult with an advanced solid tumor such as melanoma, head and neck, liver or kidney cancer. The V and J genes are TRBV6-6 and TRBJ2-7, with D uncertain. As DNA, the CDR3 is TGTGCCAGCAGTTACTCGAGCCGTTGGAGCTCCTACGAGCAGTACTTC. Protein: CASSYSSRWSSYEQYF.